This TCR beta chain emerged from a study of Ad26.COV2.S vaccination and SARS-CoV-2 variants. Produced via immunoSEQ multiplex PCR; TCRdb's table is partial and in-frame only. The data hold a few hundred thousand clones, with about 92% observed a single time. Treatment specified: 15 to 20 received Ad26.COV2.S at low or high dose, single or two shots; about 5 received placebo; per-sample allocation not given. Sampling occurred on day 63 after the first vaccine or placebo injection. Germline V gives CDR1 MNHEY, CDR2 SVGAGI. This CDR3 is built from 14 residues. Trimming stripped 8 bases from V and 5 bases from J, with 16 bases between.

This TCR was sampled from a person aged 18-60 years who received the Ad26.COV2.S COVID-19 vaccine or a placebo. The chain uses TRBV6-5 and TRBJ2-1; D perhaps matches TRBD2 (6 bases). The source material was peripheral blood, sampled in a trial of Ad26.COV2.S vaccine versus placebo. The CDR3 protein is CASRPGDRHNEQFF. DNA for the CDR3: TGTGCCAGCCGCCCGGGGGACCGCCACAATGAGCAGTTCTTC.